The clone carrying this T cell receptor (beta chain) has more than one count but fewer than ten. This entry comes from a study of identifying expanded T cells in peripheral blood. Germline V gene data show CDR1 as GTSNPN and CDR2 as SVGIG (reference sequence). The CDR3 has 14 amino acids. V gave up 0 bases and J gave up 4 bases, with 10 bases separating them. The assay was immunoSEQ multiplex PCR, and TCRdb's table has in-frame clones only and misses some. The table lists fewer than 130,000 clones, roughly 91% of them singletons. The source of this sequence is a person aged 18 to 75 in good health. The sequenced material came from blood. The J gene is TRBJ2-1, the V gene TRBV30; D gene uncertain. Written as DNA, the CDR3 is TGTGCCTGGAGTGTCTTGGGGTTGTACAATGAGCAGTTCTTC. This encodes CAWSVLGLYNEQFF.